The subject of this entry is one TCR beta chain. In the authors' workflow: The authors estimated nucleated cell counts from reference gene primer amplification. Here immunoSEQ multiplex PCR was the method, and the copy in TCRdb shows in-frame clones only, minus some. V, J and clone size derive from that table, while D and trimming were established from the DNA sequence. The profile covers about half a million clones, with roughly 85% appearing a single time and 3% to 4% taken by the ten largest. From germline, CDR1 is SGHVS and CDR2 FQNEAQ. The CDR3 totals 14 residues. V lost 1 base and J lost 5; bases outside the gene matches: 1. The sample comes from a study of blood T cell repertoires in COVID-19. Study information: Acute-phase and convalescent COVID-19 samples originated in the United States, Italy and Spain. PBMCs, B-cell-depleted T cells, or T cells provided the cDNA or gDNA that made up the material.

Material for sequencing was peripheral blood. This sequence was found in a human donor in a cohort sampled during active COVID-19. The rearrangement joins TRBV7-8 to TRBJ2-7; 11 bases are shared with TRBD2. The CDR3 nucleotides are TGTGCCAGCAGCTTAGTACTAGCGGGAGACGAGCAGTACTTC. Protein sequence: CASSLVLAGDEQYF.